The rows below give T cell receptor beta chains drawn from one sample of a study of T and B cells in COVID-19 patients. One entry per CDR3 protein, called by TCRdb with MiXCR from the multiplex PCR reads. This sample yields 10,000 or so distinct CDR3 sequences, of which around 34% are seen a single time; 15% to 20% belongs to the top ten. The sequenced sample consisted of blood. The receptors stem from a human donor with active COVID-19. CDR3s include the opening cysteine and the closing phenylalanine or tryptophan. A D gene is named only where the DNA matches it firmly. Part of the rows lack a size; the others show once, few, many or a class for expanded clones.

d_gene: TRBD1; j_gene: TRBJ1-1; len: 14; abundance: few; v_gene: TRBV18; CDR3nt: TGTGCCAGCTCACCCTTGACAGGGGATTCTGAAGCTTTCTTT; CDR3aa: CASSPLTGDSEAFF
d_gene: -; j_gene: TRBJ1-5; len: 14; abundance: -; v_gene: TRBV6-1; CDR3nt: TGTGCCAGCAGTGAAAACGGGGGGAATCAGCCCCAGCATTTT; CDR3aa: CASSENGGNQPQHF
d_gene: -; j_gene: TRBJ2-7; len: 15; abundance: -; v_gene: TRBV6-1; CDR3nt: TGTGCCAGCAGTGACAGGGAATATTATGGATACGAGCAGTACTTC; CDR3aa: CASSDREYYGYEQYF
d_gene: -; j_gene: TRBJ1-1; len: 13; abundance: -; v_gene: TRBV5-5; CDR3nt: TGTGCCAGCAGCTTGGGCGGGAACACTGAAGCTTTCTTT; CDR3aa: CASSLGGNTEAFF
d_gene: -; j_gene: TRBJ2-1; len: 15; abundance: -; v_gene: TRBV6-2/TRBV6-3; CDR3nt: TGTGCCAGCAGTTATCCCGGGCTAGCCTACAATGTGCAGTTCTTC; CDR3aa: CASSYPGLAYNVQFF
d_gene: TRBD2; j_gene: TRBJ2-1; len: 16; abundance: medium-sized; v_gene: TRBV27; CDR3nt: TGTGCCAGCAGTTTAAGAGGACTAGCGATGGTCGATGAGCAGTTCTTC; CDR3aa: CASSLRGLAMVDEQFF
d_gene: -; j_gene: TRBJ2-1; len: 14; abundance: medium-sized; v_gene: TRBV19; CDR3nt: TGTGCCAGTAATAAAGGGGTTGTCTACAATGAGCAGTTCTTC; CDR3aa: CASNKGVVYNEQFF
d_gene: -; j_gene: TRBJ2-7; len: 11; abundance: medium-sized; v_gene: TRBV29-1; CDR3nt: TGCAGCGTTGGCCGGGACAAGGAGCAGTACTTC; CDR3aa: CSVGRDKEQYF
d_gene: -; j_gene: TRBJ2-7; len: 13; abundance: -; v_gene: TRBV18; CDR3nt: TGTGCCAGCAGCATAGGGAGCCTCTACGAGCAGTACTTC; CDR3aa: CASSIGSLYEQYF
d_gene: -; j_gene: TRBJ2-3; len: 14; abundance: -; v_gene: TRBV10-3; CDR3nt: TGTGCCATCAGGACTGGCGAGGTGGGAGATACGCAGTATTTT; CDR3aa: CAIRTGEVGDTQYF
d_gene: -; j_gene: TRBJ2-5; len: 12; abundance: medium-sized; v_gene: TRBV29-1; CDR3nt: TGCAGCGTCAGACCCTCCCAAGAGACCCAGTACTTC; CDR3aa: CSVRPSQETQYF
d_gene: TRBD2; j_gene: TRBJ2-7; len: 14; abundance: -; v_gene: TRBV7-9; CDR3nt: TGTGCCAGCAGCCCAATAGCGGGGGGATACGAGCAGTACTTC; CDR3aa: CASSPIAGGYEQYF
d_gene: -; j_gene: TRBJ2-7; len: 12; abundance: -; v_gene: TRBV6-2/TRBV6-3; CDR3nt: TGTGCCTCCTCAGGCAGCACCTACGAGCAGTACTTC; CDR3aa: CASSGSTYEQYF
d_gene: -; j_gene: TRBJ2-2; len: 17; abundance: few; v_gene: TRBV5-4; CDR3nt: TGTGCCAGCAGCTTGGCGTATATGACTGAGGCCACCGGGGAGCTGTTTTTT; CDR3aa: CASSLAYMTEATGELFF
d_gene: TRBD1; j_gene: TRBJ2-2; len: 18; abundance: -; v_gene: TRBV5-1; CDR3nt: TGCGCCAGCAGCTTGGGACAGGGAAGGAGTTCGAACACCGGGGAGCTGTTTTTT; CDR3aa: CASSLGQGRSSNTGELFF
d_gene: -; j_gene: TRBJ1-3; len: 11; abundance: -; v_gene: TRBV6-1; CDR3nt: TGTGCGATTCGCGGCTCCAAATTGCTATATTTT; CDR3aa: CAIRGSKLLYF
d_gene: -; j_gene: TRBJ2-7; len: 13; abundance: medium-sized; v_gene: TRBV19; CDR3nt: TGTGCCAGTAGTGTCCAGATCTCCTACGAGCAGTACTTC; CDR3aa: CASSVQISYEQYF
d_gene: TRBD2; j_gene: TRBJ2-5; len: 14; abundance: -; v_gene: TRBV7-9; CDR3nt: TGTGCCAGCAGTCTGGCGGGGGGTTCAGAGACCCAGTACTTC; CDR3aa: CASSLAGGSETQYF
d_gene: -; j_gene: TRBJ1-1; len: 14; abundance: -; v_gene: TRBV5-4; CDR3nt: TGTGCCAGCAGCTCGGGAGTATTGAACACTGAAGCTTTCTTT; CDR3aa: CASSSGVLNTEAFF
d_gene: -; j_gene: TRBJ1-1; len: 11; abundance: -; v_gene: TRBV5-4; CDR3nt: TGTGCCAGCAGCTGGGGCAGTAAAGCTTTCTTT; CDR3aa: CASSWGSKAFF
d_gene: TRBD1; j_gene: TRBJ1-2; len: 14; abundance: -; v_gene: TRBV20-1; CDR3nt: TGCAGTGCTAGAGATGGGACAGGGACCTATGGCTACACCTTC; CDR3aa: CSARDGTGTYGYTF
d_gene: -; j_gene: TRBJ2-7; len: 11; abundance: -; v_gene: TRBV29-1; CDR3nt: TGCAGCGTCTATACAGGGCTCGAGCAGTACTTC; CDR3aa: CSVYTGLEQYF
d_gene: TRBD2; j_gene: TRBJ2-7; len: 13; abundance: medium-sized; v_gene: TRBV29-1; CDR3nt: TGCAGCGTGGGTAGCGGGGGGGCCCTCGAGCAGTACTTC; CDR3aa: CSVGSGGALEQYF
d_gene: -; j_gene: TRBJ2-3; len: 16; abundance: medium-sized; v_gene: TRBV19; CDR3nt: TGTGCCAGTAGTATGGTGGGGGCTAAAAGCACAGATACGCAGTATTTT; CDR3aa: CASSMVGAKSTDTQYF
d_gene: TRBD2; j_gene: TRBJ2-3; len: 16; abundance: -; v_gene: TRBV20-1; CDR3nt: TGCAGTGCTAGGTCACTAGCGGGGGGGCAGGCAGATACGCAGTATTTT; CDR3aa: CSARSLAGGQADTQYF
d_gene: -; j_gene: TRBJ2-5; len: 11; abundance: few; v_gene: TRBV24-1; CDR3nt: TGTGCCACCAGTAATGGGGAGACCCAGTACTTC; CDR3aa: CATSNGETQYF
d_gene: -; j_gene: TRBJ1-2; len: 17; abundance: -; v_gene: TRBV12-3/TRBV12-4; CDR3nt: TGTGCCAGCGATTCACCGGTCCCGGGAGGCGCGGGAGTCGGTGTCACCTTC; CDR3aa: CASDSPVPGGAGVGVTF
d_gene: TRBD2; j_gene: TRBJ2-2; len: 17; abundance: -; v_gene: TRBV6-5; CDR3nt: TGTGCCAGCAGCAGAACTGGCGGGGGGGCGGTCACCGGGGAGCTGTTTTTT; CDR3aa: CASSRTGGGAVTGELFF
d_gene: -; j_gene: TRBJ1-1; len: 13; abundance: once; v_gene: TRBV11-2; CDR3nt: TGTGCCAGCAGCTTAGTTGTTAACACTGAAGCTTTCTTT; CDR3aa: CASSLVVNTEAFF
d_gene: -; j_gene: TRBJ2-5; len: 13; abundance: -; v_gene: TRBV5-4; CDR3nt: TGTGCCAGCAGCCGCGGGCGTCAAGAGACCCAGTACTTC; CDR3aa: CASSRGRQETQYF
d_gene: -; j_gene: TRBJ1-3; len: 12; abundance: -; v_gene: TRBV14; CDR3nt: TGTGCCAGCAGCCAAGCCATCAACACCATATATTTT; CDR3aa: CASSQAINTIYF
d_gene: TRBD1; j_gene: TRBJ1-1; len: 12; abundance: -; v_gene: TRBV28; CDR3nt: TGTGCCAGCAGTTTATGGGACAGGGGAGCTTTCTTT; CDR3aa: CASSLWDRGAFF
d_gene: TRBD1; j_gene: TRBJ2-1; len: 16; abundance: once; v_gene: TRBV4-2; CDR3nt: TGTGCCAGCAGCCAACTAATCGGACAGGTTAACAATGAGCAGTTCTTC; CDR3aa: CASSQLIGQVNNEQFF
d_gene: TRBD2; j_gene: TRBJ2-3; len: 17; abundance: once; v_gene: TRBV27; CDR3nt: TGTGCCAGCAGTTTAGGGACTAGCGGGGGGCGCACAGATACGCAGTATTTT; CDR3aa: CASSLGTSGGRTDTQYF
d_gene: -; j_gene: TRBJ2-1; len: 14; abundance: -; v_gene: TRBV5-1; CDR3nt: TGCGCCAGCAGCTTAGGCCCGGGCCGGGATGAGCAGTTCTTC; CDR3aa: CASSLGPGRDEQFF
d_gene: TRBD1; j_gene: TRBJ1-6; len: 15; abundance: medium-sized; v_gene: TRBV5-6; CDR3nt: TGTGCCAGCAGCTTTCCGGACAGGGGTAATTCACCCCTCCACTTT; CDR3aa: CASSFPDRGNSPLHF
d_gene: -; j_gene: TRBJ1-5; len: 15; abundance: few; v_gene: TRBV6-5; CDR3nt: TGTGCCAGCAGCCAATACGGGACAAACAATCAGCCCCAGCATTTT; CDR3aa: CASSQYGTNNQPQHF
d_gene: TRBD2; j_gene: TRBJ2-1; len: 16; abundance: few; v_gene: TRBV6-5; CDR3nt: TGTGCCAGCAGTCACCTAGCGGGGGCCCGACTGAATGAGCAGTTCTTC; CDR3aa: CASSHLAGARLNEQFF
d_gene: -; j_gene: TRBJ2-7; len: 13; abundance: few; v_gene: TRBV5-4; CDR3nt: TGTGCCAGCAGCTTGTCAGGGGACTACGAGCAGTACTTC; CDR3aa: CASSLSGDYEQYF
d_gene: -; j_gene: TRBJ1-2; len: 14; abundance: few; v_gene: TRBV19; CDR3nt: TGTGCCAGTAGACCTACGGAGGCTAACTATGGCTACACCTTC; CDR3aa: CASRPTEANYGYTF